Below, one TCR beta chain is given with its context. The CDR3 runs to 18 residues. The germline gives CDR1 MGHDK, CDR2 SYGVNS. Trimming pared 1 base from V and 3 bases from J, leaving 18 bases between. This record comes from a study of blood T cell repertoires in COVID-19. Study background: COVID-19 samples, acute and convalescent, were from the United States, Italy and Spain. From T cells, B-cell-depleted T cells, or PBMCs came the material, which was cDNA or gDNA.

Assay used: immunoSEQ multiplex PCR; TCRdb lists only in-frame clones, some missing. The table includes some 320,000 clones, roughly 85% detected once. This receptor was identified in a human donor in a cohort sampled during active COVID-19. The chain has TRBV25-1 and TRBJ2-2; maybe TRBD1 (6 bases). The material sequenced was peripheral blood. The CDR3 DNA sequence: TGTGCCAGCAGTGAATTCATAGAGGGGGACCGCGACACCGGGGAGCTGTTTTTT. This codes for CASSEFIEGDRDTGELFF.